The T cell receptor beta chain described here comes from a study of tumor-infiltrating lymphocytes in oesophageal squamous cell carcinoma (dated by TCRdb to about 2016). Library generation was performed with PCR. The instrument given in TCRdb is Illumina HiSeq 2000. The public reads were reanalyzed by TCRdb: fastp trimming at Q25, MiXCR alignment, in-frame beta chains only. Duplicate CDR3 protein sequences are folded into a single record with the most common DNA and genes. The sample has 8,500 to 11,000 distinct CDR3 sequences on record, 60% to 70% of them singletons. Around 27% of the sample is taken by the ten largest. The CDR3 runs 13 amino acids, cysteine and phenylalanine included. Left in the record is the CDR3 DNA by itself, 39 bases read in frame from the first base. According to the germline V gene (reference sequence), CDR1 reads MNHEY and CDR2 reads SMNVEV. Turning to this clonotype: The clone's antigen remains unknown. Base qualities are missing; no much larger clone stands one base away.

The rearranged chain carries TRBV27 and TRBJ2-5; a stretch of 12 junction bases matches TRBD2. The J call is doubtful: the DNA matches TRBJ2-1 better. The origin of this receptor is a female donor with esophageal squamous cell carcinoma. Sequenced input: esophageal tumor tissue. Read as DNA, the sequence is TGTGCCAGCAAGCTAGCGGGGGGGCATGAGCAGTTCTTC. Its translation reads: CASKLAGGHEQFF.